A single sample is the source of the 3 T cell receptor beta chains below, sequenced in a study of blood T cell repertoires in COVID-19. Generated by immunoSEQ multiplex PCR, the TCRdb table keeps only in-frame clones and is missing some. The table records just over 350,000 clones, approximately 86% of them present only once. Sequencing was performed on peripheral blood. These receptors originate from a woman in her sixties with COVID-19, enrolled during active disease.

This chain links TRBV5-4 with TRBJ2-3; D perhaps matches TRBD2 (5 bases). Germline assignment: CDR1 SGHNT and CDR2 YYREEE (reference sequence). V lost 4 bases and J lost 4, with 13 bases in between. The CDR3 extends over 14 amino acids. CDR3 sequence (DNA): TGTGCCAGCAGCAGGCGAGCGGAGGCAGATACGCAGTATTTT. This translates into CASSRRAEADTQYF.

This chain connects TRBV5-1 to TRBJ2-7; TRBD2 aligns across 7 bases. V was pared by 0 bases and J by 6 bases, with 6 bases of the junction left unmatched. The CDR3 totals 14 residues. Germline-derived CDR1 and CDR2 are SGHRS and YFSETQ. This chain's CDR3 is CASSLGVSGGEQYF. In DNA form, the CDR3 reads TGCGCCAGCAGCTTGGGGGTTTCGGGGGGCGAGCAGTACTTC.

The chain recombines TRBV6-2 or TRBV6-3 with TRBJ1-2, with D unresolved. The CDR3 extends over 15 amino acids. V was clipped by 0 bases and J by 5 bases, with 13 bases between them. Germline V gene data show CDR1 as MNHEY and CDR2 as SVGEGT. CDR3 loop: CASSYSYAGGYGYTF. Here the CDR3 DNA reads TGTGCCAGCAGTTACTCCTATGCGGGCGGATATGGCTACACCTTC.